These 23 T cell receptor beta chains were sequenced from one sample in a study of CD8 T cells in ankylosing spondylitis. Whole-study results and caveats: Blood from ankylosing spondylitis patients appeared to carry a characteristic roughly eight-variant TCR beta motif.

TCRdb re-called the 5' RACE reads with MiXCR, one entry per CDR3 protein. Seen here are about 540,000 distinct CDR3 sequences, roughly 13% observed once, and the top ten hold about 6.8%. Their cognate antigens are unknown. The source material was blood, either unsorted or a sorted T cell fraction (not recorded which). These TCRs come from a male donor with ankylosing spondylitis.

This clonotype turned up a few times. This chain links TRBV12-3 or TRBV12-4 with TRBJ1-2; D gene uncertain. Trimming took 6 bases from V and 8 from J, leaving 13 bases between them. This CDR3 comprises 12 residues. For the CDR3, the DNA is TGTGCCAGCAGCCGTTCGTGGACCGGCTACACCTTC. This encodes CASSRSWTGYTF.

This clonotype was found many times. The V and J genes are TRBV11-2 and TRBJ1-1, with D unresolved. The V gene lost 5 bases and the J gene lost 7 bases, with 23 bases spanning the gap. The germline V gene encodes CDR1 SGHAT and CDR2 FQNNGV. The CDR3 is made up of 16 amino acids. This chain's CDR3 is CASSPIGGYKQGEAFF. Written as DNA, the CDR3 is TGTGCCAGCAGCCCAATTGGAGGATACAAACAAGGTGAAGCTTTCTTT.

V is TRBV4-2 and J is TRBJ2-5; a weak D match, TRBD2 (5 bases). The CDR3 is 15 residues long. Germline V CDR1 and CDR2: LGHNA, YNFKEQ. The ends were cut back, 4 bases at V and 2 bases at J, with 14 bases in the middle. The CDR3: CASSRERGSQETQYF. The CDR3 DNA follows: TGTGCCAGCAGCCGGGAAAGAGGGAGTCAAGAGACCCAGTACTTC.

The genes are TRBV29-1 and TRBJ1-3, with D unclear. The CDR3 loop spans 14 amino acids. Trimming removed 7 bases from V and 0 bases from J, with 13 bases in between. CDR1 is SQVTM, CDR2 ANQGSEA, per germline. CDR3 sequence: CSARIPSSGNTIYF. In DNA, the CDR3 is TGCAGCGCCCGCATACCGAGCTCTGGAAACACCATATATTTT.

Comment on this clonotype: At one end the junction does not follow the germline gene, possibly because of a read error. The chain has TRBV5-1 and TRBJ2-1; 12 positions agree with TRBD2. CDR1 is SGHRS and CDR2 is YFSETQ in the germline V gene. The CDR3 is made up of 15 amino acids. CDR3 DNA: TGCGCCAGCAGCCCCGGGACTAGCGGGTACAGTGAGCAGTTCTTC. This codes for CASSPGTSGYSEQFF. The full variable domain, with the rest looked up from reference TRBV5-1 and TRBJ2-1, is KAGVTQTPRYLIKTRGQQVTLSCSPISGHRSVSWYQQTPGQGLQFLFEYFSETQRNKGNFPGRFSGRQFSNSRSEMNVSTLELGDSALYLCASSPGTSGYSEQFFGPGTRLTVL.

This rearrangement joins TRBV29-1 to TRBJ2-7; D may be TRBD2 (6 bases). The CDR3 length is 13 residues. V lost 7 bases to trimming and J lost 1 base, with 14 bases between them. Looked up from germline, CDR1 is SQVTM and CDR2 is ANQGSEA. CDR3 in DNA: TGCAGCGCCCTCCCCAGCGGGTCCTACGAGCAGTACTTC. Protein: CSALPSGSYEQYF.

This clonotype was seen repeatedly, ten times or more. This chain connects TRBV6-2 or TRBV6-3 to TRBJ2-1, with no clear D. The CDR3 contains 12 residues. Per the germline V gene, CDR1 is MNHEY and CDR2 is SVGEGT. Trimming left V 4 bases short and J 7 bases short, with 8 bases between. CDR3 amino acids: CASSSDKNEQFF. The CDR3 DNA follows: TGTGCCAGCAGTTCCGACAAAAATGAGCAGTTCTTC.

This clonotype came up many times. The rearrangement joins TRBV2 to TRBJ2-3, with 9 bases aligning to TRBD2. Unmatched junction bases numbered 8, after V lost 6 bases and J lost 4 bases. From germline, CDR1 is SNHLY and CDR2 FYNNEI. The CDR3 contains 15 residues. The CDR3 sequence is CASRYLGLAADTQYF. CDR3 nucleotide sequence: TGTGCCAGCAGGTACCTGGGACTAGCTGCAGATACGCAGTATTTT.

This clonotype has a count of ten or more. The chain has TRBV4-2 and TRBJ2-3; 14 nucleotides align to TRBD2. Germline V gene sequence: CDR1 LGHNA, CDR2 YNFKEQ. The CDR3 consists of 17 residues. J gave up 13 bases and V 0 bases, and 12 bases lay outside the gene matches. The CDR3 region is CASSQDARGLAGGEKYF. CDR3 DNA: TGTGCCAGCAGCCAAGACGCCAGAGGACTAGCGGGAGGTGAGAAGTATTTT.

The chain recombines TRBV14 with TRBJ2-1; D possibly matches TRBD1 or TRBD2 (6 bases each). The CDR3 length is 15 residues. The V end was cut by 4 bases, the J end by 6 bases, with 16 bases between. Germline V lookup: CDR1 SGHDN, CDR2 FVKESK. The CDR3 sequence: CASSPHLGGLNEQFF. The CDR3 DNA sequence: TGTGCCAGCAGCCCTCACCTCGGGGGCCTCAATGAGCAGTTCTTC.

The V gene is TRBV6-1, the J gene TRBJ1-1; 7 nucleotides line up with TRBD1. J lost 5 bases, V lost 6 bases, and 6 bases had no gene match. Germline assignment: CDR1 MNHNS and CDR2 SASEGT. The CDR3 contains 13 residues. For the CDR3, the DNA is TGTGCCAGCAGGTCGACAGGGTGGACTGAAGCTTTCTTT. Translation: CASRSTGWTEAFF.

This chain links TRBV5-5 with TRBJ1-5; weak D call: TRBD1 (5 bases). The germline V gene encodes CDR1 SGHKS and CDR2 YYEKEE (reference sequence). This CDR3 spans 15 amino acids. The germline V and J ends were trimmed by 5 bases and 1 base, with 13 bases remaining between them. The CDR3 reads CASSRGGVSNQPQHF. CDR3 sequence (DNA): TGTGCCAGCAGTCGCGGGGGGGTGAGCAATCAGCCCCAGCATTTT.

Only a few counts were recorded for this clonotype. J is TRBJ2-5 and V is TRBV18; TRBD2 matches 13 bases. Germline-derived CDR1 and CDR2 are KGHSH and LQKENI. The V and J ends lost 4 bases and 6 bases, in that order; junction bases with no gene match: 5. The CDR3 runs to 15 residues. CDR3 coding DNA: TGTGCCAGCTCACGTGGACTAGCGGGAGAAAAGACCCAGTACTTC. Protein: CASSRGLAGEKTQYF.

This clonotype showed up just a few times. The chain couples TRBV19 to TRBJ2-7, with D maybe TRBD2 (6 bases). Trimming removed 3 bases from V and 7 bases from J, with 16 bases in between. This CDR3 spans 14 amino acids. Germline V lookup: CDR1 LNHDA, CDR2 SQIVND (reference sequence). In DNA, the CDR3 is TGTGCCAGTAGTATCAGGACTAACTCCTTGGAGCAGTACTTC. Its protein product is CASSIRTNSLEQYF.

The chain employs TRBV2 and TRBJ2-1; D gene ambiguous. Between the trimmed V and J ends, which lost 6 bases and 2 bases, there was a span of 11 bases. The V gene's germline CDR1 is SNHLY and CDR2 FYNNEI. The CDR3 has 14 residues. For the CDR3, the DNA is TGTGCCAGCAGGAAATCCCCCCCCTACAATGAGCAGTTCTTC. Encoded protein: CASRKSPPYNEQFF.

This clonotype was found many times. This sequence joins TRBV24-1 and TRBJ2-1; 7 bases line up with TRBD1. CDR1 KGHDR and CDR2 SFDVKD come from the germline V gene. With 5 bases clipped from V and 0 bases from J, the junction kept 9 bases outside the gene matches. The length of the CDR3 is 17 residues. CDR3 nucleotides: TGTGCCACCAGTGCACTCGGGACAGCGAGCTCCTACAATGAGCAGTTCTTC. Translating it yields CATSALGTASSYNEQFF.

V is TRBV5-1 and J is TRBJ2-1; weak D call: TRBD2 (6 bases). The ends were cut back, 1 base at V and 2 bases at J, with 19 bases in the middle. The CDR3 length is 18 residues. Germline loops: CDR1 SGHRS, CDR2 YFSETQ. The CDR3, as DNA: TGCGCCAGCAGCTTGTCCCTTTCTAGCGTACCAACCTACAATGAGCAGTTCTTC. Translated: CASSLSLSSVPTYNEQFF. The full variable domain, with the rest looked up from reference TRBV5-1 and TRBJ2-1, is KAGVTQTPRYLIKTRGQQVTLSCSPISGHRSVSWYQQTPGQGLQFLFEYFSETQRNKGNFPGRFSGRQFSNSRSEMNVSTLELGDSALYLCASSLSLSSVPTYNEQFFGPGTRLTVL.

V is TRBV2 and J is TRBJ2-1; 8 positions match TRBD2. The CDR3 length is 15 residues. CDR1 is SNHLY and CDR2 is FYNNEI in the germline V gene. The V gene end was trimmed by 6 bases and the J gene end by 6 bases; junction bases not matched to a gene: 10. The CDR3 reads CASSLSGLVSNEQFF. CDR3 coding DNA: TGTGCCAGCAGCTTATCGGGACTAGTGTCCAATGAGCAGTTCTTC.

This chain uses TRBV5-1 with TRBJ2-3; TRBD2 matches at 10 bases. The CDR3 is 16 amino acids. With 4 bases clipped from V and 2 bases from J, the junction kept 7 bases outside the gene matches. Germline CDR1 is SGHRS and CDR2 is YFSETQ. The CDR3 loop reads CASSTGLAVTTDTQYF. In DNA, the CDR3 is TGCGCCAGCAGCACCGGACTAGCGGTTACCACAGATACGCAGTATTTT.

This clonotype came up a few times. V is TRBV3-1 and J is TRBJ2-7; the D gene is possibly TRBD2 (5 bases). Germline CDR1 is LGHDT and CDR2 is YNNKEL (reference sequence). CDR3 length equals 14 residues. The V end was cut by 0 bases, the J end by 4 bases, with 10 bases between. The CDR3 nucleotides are TGTGCCAGCAGCCAAGACGGCAGGAGGTACGAGCAGTACTTC. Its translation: CASSQDGRRYEQYF.

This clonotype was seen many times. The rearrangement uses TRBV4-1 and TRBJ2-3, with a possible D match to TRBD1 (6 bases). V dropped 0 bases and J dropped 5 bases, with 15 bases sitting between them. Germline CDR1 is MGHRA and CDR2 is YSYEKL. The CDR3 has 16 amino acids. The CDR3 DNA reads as TGCGCCAGCAGCCAAGAAAGGGGCAGGGGTAGAGATACGCAGTATTTT. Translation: CASSQERGRGRDTQYF.

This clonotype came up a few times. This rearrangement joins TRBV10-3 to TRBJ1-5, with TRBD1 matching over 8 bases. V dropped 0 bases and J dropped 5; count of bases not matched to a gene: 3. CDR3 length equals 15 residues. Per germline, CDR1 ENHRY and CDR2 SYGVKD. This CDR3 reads CAISESLTGDQPQHF. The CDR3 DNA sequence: TGTGCCATCAGTGAGTCGTTGACAGGGGATCAGCCCCAGCATTTT.

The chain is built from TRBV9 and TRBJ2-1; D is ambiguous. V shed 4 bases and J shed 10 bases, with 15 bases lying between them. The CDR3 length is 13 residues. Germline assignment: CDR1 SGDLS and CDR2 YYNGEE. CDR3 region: CASSLPPSGEQFF. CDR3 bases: TGTGCCAGCAGCCTCCCCCCCTCCGGGGAGCAGTTCTTC.